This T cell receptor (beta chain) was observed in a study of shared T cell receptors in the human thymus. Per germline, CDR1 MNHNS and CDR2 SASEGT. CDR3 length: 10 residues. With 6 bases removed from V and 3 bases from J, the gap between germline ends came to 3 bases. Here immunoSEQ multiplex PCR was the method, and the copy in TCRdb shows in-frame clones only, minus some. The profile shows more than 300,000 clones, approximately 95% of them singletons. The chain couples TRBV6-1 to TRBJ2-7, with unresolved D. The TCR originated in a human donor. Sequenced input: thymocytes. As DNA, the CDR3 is TGTGCCAGCAGATTCTACGAGCAGTACTTC. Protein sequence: CASRFYEQYF.